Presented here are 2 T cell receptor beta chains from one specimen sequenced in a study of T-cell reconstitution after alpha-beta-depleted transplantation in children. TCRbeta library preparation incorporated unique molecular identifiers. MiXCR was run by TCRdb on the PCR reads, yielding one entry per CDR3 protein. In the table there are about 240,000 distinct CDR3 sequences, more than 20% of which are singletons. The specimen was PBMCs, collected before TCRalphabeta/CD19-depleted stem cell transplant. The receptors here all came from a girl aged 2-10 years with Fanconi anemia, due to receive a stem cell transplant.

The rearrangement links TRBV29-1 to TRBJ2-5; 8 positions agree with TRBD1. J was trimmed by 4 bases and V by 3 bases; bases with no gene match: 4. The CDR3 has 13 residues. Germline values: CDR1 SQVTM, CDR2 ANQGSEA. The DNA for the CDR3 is TGCAGCGTTGACAGGGGGCGCGGAGAGACCCAGTACTTC. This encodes CSVDRGRGETQYF.

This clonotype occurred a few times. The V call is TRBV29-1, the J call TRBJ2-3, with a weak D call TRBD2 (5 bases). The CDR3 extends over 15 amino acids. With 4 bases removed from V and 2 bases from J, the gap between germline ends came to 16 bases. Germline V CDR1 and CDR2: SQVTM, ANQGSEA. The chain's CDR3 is CSVASPFSATDTQYF. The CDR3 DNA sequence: TGCAGCGTTGCCTCCCCATTTAGCGCCACAGATACGCAGTATTTT.